The rows below give T cell receptor beta chains drawn from one sample of a study of blood T cell repertoires in COVID-19. Assay used: immunoSEQ multiplex PCR; TCRdb lists only in-frame clones, some missing. This table has around 250,000 clones, over 80% appearing once. Sequenced material: peripheral blood. Receptor source: a man younger than 40 who had recovered from COVID-19. Each CDR3 is given with its conserved first and last residue. Fields, in order: V gene, J gene, D gene, clone size, CDR3 protein, CDR3 DNA. The D gene is left open where the match is weak. Only some rows state a clone size, as once, few, many or a class for expanded clones.

v_call: TRBV6-5
j_call: TRBJ2-7
d_call: TRBD2
clone_size: -
cdr3_aa: CASSQTSGVAFEQYF
cdr3_nt: TGTGCCAGCAGCCAAACTAGCGGGGTAGCATTCGAGCAGTACTTC

v_call: TRBV2
j_call: TRBJ1-1
d_call: -
clone_size: -
cdr3_aa: CASVSQGLGTEAFF
cdr3_nt: TGTGCCAGCGTCTCCCAGGGATTGGGGACTGAAGCTTTCTTT

v_call: TRBV27
j_call: TRBJ1-2
d_call: TRBD1
clone_size: -
cdr3_aa: CAIPSGQGYYGYTF
cdr3_nt: TGTGCCATCCCATCGGGACAGGGGTACTATGGCTACACCTTC

v_call: TRBV3-1/TRBV3-2
j_call: TRBJ2-3
d_call: TRBD1
clone_size: -
cdr3_aa: CASSITGGTMDTQYF
cdr3_nt: TGTGCCAGCAGCATCACAGGGGGCACCATGGATACGCAGTATTTT

v_call: TRBV10-2
j_call: TRBJ1-3
d_call: TRBD1
clone_size: -
cdr3_aa: CASLGTGSGNTIYF
cdr3_nt: TGCGCCAGCCTGGGGACAGGCTCTGGAAACACCATATATTTT

v_call: TRBV23-1
j_call: TRBJ2-6
d_call: TRBD1
clone_size: -
cdr3_aa: CASSQSGGDRNSGANVLTF
cdr3_nt: TGCGCCAGCAGTCAATCGGGTGGGGACAGAAACTCTGGGGCCAACGTCCTGACTTTC

v_call: TRBV19
j_call: TRBJ2-2
d_call: TRBD2
clone_size: -
cdr3_aa: CASSPLPGLETGELFF
cdr3_nt: TGTGCCAGTAGTCCCCTACCGGGACTAGAAACTGGGGAGCTGTTTTTT

v_call: TRBV6-6
j_call: TRBJ1-2
d_call: -
clone_size: -
cdr3_aa: CASLQSMGYTF
cdr3_nt: TGTGCCAGCTTACAGTCGATGGGCTACACCTTC

v_call: TRBV5-5
j_call: TRBJ1-1
d_call: TRBD1
clone_size: -
cdr3_aa: CASSVRHRGSTEAFF
cdr3_nt: TGTGCCAGCAGCGTCCGACACAGGGGGAGCACTGAAGCTTTCTTT

v_call: TRBV6-6
j_call: TRBJ1-3
d_call: -
clone_size: -
cdr3_aa: CASSRRGRDSGNTIYF
cdr3_nt: TGTGCCAGCAGTAGGCGTGGGCGGGACTCTGGAAACACCATATATTTT

v_call: TRBV28
j_call: TRBJ1-5
d_call: -
clone_size: -
cdr3_aa: CASSLFVGGWQPQHF
cdr3_nt: TGTGCCAGCAGTTTATTCGTGGGGGGGTGGCAGCCCCAGCATTTT

v_call: TRBV28
j_call: TRBJ1-2
d_call: -
clone_size: once
cdr3_aa: CASSWTGIGYGYTF
cdr3_nt: TGTGCCAGCAGTTGGACGGGGATAGGCTATGGCTACACCTTC

v_call: TRBV28
j_call: TRBJ2-2
d_call: -
clone_size: -
cdr3_aa: CASSLNRLGATGELFF
cdr3_nt: TGTGCCAGCAGTTTAAATCGGCTGGGGGCCACCGGGGAGCTGTTTTTT

v_call: TRBV2
j_call: TRBJ2-2
d_call: TRBD1
clone_size: -
cdr3_aa: CASSGTGQTGELFF
cdr3_nt: TGTGCCAGCAGCGGGACAGGGCAGACCGGGGAGCTGTTTTTT

v_call: TRBV6-5
j_call: TRBJ1-1
d_call: -
clone_size: once
cdr3_aa: CASSYGGMTEAFF
cdr3_nt: TGTGCCAGCAGTTACGGGGGGATGACTGAAGCTTTCTTT

v_call: TRBV19
j_call: TRBJ2-6
d_call: -
clone_size: -
cdr3_aa: CASSSKGAGANVLTF
cdr3_nt: TGTGCCAGTAGTTCTAAGGGAGCCGGGGCCAACGTCCTGACTTTC

v_call: TRBV18
j_call: TRBJ1-2
d_call: -
clone_size: -
cdr3_aa: CASSPPGRDYGYTF
cdr3_nt: TGTGCCAGCTCACCACCTGGGAGGGATTATGGCTACACCTTC

v_call: TRBV2
j_call: TRBJ1-1
d_call: -
clone_size: once
cdr3_aa: CATYAGRLNTEAFF
cdr3_nt: TGTGCCACCTATGCGGGACGCCTGAACACTGAAGCTTTCTTT

v_call: TRBV11-2
j_call: TRBJ2-2
d_call: TRBD2
clone_size: -
cdr3_aa: CASSLGRLAALGGELFF
cdr3_nt: TGTGCCAGCAGCTTAGGACGGCTAGCGGCCTTGGGGGGGGAGCTGTTTTTT

v_call: TRBV12-3/TRBV12-4
j_call: TRBJ1-5
d_call: -
clone_size: few
cdr3_aa: CASSLGHWPPQHF
cdr3_nt: TGTGCCAGCAGCTTAGGGCATTGGCCGCCCCAGCATTTT

v_call: TRBV4-1
j_call: TRBJ1-6
d_call: -
clone_size: -
cdr3_aa: CASSPGGVTPLHF
cdr3_nt: TGCGCCAGCAGCCCCGGAGGGGTTACCCCCCTCCACTTT

v_call: TRBV21-1
j_call: TRBJ2-1
d_call: -
clone_size: -
cdr3_aa: CASSTYPGQDLVGVCWWVNEQFF
cdr3_nt: TGTGCCAGCAGCACGTATCCGGGACAGGACCTCGTCGGCGTATGTTGGTGGGTCAATGAGCAGTTCTTC

v_call: TRBV12-3/TRBV12-4
j_call: TRBJ2-2
d_call: -
clone_size: few
cdr3_aa: CASSQGAGELFF
cdr3_nt: TGTGCCAGCAGCCAGGGCGCCGGGGAGCTGTTTTTT

v_call: TRBV5-1
j_call: TRBJ2-6
d_call: -
clone_size: -
cdr3_aa: CASSFRVTGANVLTF
cdr3_nt: TGCGCCAGCAGCTTCAGGGTGACCGGGGCCAACGTCCTGACTTTC

v_call: TRBV7-9
j_call: TRBJ1-2
d_call: TRBD1
clone_size: -
cdr3_aa: CASSLGQPRGYTF
cdr3_nt: TGTGCCAGCAGCCTGGGACAGCCTCGCGGCTACACCTTC

v_call: TRBV10-3
j_call: TRBJ1-3
d_call: -
clone_size: -
cdr3_aa: CAASRGGYGNTIYF
cdr3_nt: TGTGCCGCGTCACGCGGAGGTTATGGAAACACCATATATTTT

v_call: TRBV11-2
j_call: TRBJ1-2
d_call: -
clone_size: few
cdr3_aa: CASSSRPGGAYGYTF
cdr3_nt: TGTGCCAGCAGCTCACGCCCGGGGGGCGCGTATGGCTACACCTTC

v_call: TRBV5-5
j_call: TRBJ1-2
d_call: -
clone_size: once
cdr3_aa: CASSGTVGWAAYGYTF
cdr3_nt: TGTGCCAGCAGCGGCACGGTGGGCTGGGCCGCCTATGGCTACACCTTC

v_call: TRBV18
j_call: TRBJ2-7
d_call: TRBD1
clone_size: -
cdr3_aa: CASSAGQGTFYEQYF
cdr3_nt: TGTGCCAGCTCCGCTGGACAGGGAACCTTCTACGAGCAGTACTTC

v_call: TRBV18
j_call: TRBJ1-4
d_call: TRBD1
clone_size: -
cdr3_aa: CASSQFRDRVEKLFF
cdr3_nt: TGTGCCAGCTCACAATTCCGGGACAGGGTGGAAAAACTGTTTTTT

v_call: TRBV10-2
j_call: TRBJ1-4
d_call: -
clone_size: few
cdr3_aa: CASRTSGPGEKLFF
cdr3_nt: TGCGCCAGCAGGACGAGCGGTCCTGGGGAAAAACTGTTTTTT

v_call: TRBV5-1
j_call: TRBJ2-3
d_call: TRBD2
clone_size: once
cdr3_aa: CASSSGTSGANTQYF
cdr3_nt: TGCGCCAGCAGCTCCGGGACTAGCGGGGCTAATACGCAGTATTTT

v_call: TRBV5-5
j_call: TRBJ1-5
d_call: -
clone_size: -
cdr3_aa: CASSLGQTGSLQHF
cdr3_nt: TGTGCCAGCAGCCTAGGACAGACTGGGTCGCTCCAGCATTTT

v_call: TRBV2
j_call: TRBJ1-6
d_call: -
clone_size: -
cdr3_aa: CASTRPEGLDNSPLHF
cdr3_nt: TGTGCCAGCACTCGTCCAGAGGGATTAGATAATTCACCCCTCCACTTT

v_call: TRBV7-9
j_call: TRBJ1-3
d_call: -
clone_size: few
cdr3_aa: CASSLIEPNTIYF
cdr3_nt: TGTGCCAGCAGCTTAATCGAGCCAAACACCATATATTTT

v_call: TRBV18
j_call: TRBJ1-3
d_call: TRBD1
clone_size: -
cdr3_aa: CASSPGTGPGNTIYF
cdr3_nt: TGTGCCAGCTCACCCGGGACAGGGCCTGGAAACACCATATATTTT

v_call: TRBV19
j_call: TRBJ1-6
d_call: -
clone_size: once
cdr3_aa: CASSIDPDRGANSPLHF
cdr3_nt: TGTGCCAGTAGTATAGATCCTGACCGGGGAGCTAATTCACCCCTCCACTTT

v_call: TRBV5-5
j_call: TRBJ1-4
d_call: -
clone_size: -
cdr3_aa: CASSVTGTIATNEKLFF
cdr3_nt: TGTGCCAGCAGCGTTACCGGGACAATTGCAACTAATGAAAAACTGTTTTTT

v_call: TRBV24-1
j_call: TRBJ2-2
d_call: -
clone_size: few
cdr3_aa: CATSDLLQGDTGELFF
cdr3_nt: TGTGCCACCAGTGATTTGCTACAGGGCGACACCGGGGAGCTGTTTTTT

v_call: TRBV7-8
j_call: TRBJ1-1
d_call: -
clone_size: -
cdr3_aa: CASSSQGFMNTEAFF
cdr3_nt: TGTGCCAGCAGCTCGCAGGGATTCATGAACACTGAAGCTTTCTTT

v_call: TRBV28
j_call: TRBJ1-2
d_call: -
clone_size: -
cdr3_aa: CASSSRYGYTF
cdr3_nt: TGTGCCAGCAGTTCGAGATATGGCTACACCTTC

v_call: TRBV27
j_call: TRBJ2-1
d_call: -
clone_size: once
cdr3_aa: CASSFHPARHSYNEQFF
cdr3_nt: TGTGCCAGCAGTTTCCACCCCGCAAGACATTCCTACAATGAGCAGTTCTTC

v_call: TRBV11-2
j_call: TRBJ2-7
d_call: TRBD1
clone_size: once
cdr3_aa: CASSLGRDREQYF
cdr3_nt: TGTGCCAGCAGCTTAGGCCGGGACAGGGAGCAGTACTTC

v_call: TRBV4-1
j_call: TRBJ1-2
d_call: TRBD1
clone_size: -
cdr3_aa: CASSQGPGQRYGYTF
cdr3_nt: TGCGCCAGCAGCCAAGGACCGGGACAGCGCTATGGCTACACCTTC

v_call: TRBV4-1
j_call: TRBJ1-1
d_call: TRBD1
clone_size: -
cdr3_aa: CASSQDPQGAGTEAFF
cdr3_nt: TGCGCCAGCAGCCAAGACCCCCAGGGGGCGGGTACTGAAGCTTTCTTT

v_call: TRBV20-1
j_call: TRBJ1-2
d_call: -
clone_size: -
cdr3_aa: CSADSYGYTF
cdr3_nt: TGCAGTGCTGATAGCTATGGCTACACCTTC

v_call: TRBV12-3/TRBV12-4
j_call: TRBJ2-2
d_call: -
clone_size: -
cdr3_aa: CASSFPTGELFF
cdr3_nt: TGTGCCAGCAGTTTCCCCACAGGGGAGCTGTTTTTT

v_call: TRBV5-6
j_call: TRBJ1-3
d_call: -
clone_size: -
cdr3_aa: CASSRVFSGNTIYF
cdr3_nt: TGTGCCAGCAGTCGGGTATTCTCTGGAAACACCATATATTTT

v_call: TRBV27
j_call: TRBJ2-3
d_call: -
clone_size: -
cdr3_aa: CASSFIGLTDTQYF
cdr3_nt: TGTGCCAGCAGTTTTATAGGACTGACCGATACGCAGTATTTT

v_call: TRBV2
j_call: TRBJ1-5
d_call: TRBD1
clone_size: -
cdr3_aa: CASRGGPSGNQPQHF
cdr3_nt: TGTGCCAGCAGAGGGGGCCCTTCGGGCAATCAGCCCCAGCATTTT

v_call: TRBV28
j_call: TRBJ1-1
d_call: TRBD1
clone_size: -
cdr3_aa: CASSLQGAGTEAFF
cdr3_nt: TGTGCCAGCAGTTTACAGGGGGCCGGCACTGAAGCTTTCTTT

v_call: TRBV11-2
j_call: TRBJ1-1
d_call: TRBD1
clone_size: many
cdr3_aa: CASSQRQGGTEAFF
cdr3_nt: TGTGCCAGCAGCCAAAGACAGGGGGGGACTGAAGCTTTCTTT

v_call: TRBV4-1
j_call: TRBJ2-2
d_call: -
clone_size: -
cdr3_aa: CASSQEGGLSTGELFF
cdr3_nt: TGCGCCAGCAGCCAAGAAGGCGGACTAAGCACCGGGGAGCTGTTTTTT

v_call: TRBV28
j_call: TRBJ2-5
d_call: TRBD2
clone_size: -
cdr3_aa: CASSSPTTGLGETQYF
cdr3_nt: TGTGCCAGCAGTTCCCCTACAACCGGACTAGGAGAGACCCAGTACTTC